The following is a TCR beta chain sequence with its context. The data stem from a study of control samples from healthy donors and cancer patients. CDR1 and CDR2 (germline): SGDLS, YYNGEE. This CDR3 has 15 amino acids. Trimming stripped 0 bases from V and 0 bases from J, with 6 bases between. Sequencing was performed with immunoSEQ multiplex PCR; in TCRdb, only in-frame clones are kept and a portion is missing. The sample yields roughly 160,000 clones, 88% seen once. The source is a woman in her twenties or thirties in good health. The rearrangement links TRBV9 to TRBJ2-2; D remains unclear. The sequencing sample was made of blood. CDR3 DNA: TGTGCCAGCAGCGTAGATCTTTCGAACACCGGGGAGCTGTTTTTT. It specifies CASSVDLSNTGELFF.